This T cell receptor beta chain was identified in a study of regulatory T cells in long-lasting Graves disease. This clonotype was counted many times. Its antigen is undetermined. The CDR3 has 16 residues. Germline V gene lookup returns CDR1 WSHSY and CDR2 SAAADI. The V end lost 4 bases, the J end lost 8 bases, and 22 bases lay between the germline ends. Time point in this sample: newly diagnosed GD, antithyroid drugs for less than 3 months. Scientists built the TCR library using RNA that was extracted from PBMCs. Arm-PCR of CDR3 regions and iRepertoire HTBI primers were the basis on which TCR beta libraries were built. TCRdb re-called the multiplex PCR reads through MiXCR, storing one row per CDR3 protein. The repertoire has 360,000 or so distinct CDR3 sequences, 12% of them found once; the top ten carry under 20%. The study's findings and limits: No thyroid tissue was studied; the work used peripheral blood only.

Another study also made use of these data, one on T cells in Graves' hyperthyroidism and ophthalmopathy. Turning to that study: Stable hyperthyroidism: no ophthalmopathy progression over 18 months of follow-up. Within blood appeared most thyroid clonotypes that had expanded above 0.001.

This sequence was found in a young woman with Graves disease. The sample was peripheral blood mononuclear cells (PBMCs), taken at new diagnosis, from a patient treated with antithyroid drugs. The V call is TRBV10-2, the J call TRBJ2-3; TRBD1 is a possible D gene (7 bases). CDR3 DNA sequence: TGCGCCAGCAGTGCAATGCGGGACAGCAAAGCGGGTACGCAGTATTTT. It yields the protein CASSAMRDSKAGTQYF.